This T cell receptor (beta chain) originates from a study of cytotoxic CD8 clonotypes in ibrutinib-treated CLL. On the study more broadly: Once patients had received a median approximately twelve months of treatment, range 6 to 36, response samples were obtained. Study-wide results and limits: Public clonotypes were seen rarely and were contracted or stable on treatment.

To note about this clone: Its antigen is as yet unknown.

Clones were read by immunoSEQ multiplex PCR, and TCRdb kept only the in-frame ones, dropping some. The data hold approximately 200,000 clones, with 72% observed a single time. This sample comprised PBMCs, obtained after 24 months of ibrutinib treatment. The sequence derives from a human donor with chronic lymphocytic leukemia.

The CDR3 nucleotides are TGCGCCAGCAGCCAAGGATCCCTTACGGGACGGGACACCATATATTTT. This encodes CASSQGSLTGRDTIYF. The gene calls are TRBV4-1 and TRBJ1-3, with D possibly being TRBD1 (5 bases). Trimming took off 1 base at V and 8 bases at J, with 18 bases between the two ends. CDR3 length: 16 residues. Germline V gives CDR1 MGHRA, CDR2 YSYEKL.